This T cell receptor (beta chain) is from a study of blood T cell repertoires in COVID-19. Overall study: The United States, Italy and Spain provided the acute and convalescent COVID-19 samples. T cells, B-cell-depleted T cells, or PBMCs supplied cDNA or gDNA.

Original processing methods: Estimated nucleated cell counts came from reference gene primer amplification. Here immunoSEQ multiplex PCR was the method, and the copy in TCRdb shows in-frame clones only, minus some. V and J calls and clone size are those listed in that table; D and trimming were worked out from the DNA. Among nearly 15,000 clones listed, 89% were seen once. The CDR3 spans 17 residues. V was pared by 2 bases and J by 0 bases, with 9 bases of the junction left unmatched. Germline-derived CDR1 and CDR2 are MNHNS and SASEGT. Input material: peripheral blood. The receptor was isolated from a human donor in a cohort sampled during active COVID-19. The V gene is TRBV6-1, the J gene TRBJ1-2; 7 positions agree with TRBD1. CDR3: CASSERQGPATNYGYTF. CDR3 nucleotides: TGTGCCAGCAGTGAAAGACAGGGCCCGGCCACTAACTATGGCTACACCTTC.